The clone carrying this TCR beta chain was seen a handful of times. Produced via immunoSEQ multiplex PCR; TCRdb's table is partial and in-frame only. The data contain 110,000 to 150,000 clones, approximately 84% of them singletons. This record belongs to a study of blood T cell repertoires in COVID-19. The germline V and J ends were trimmed by 1 base and 2 bases, with 10 bases remaining between them. CDR1 and CDR2 (germline): SGDLS, YYNGEE. The CDR3 has 14 residues. This clonotype originated in a human donor in a cohort sampled during active COVID-19. Sequencing was done on a sample of peripheral blood. The chain links TRBV9 to TRBJ2-7; D call uncertain. The CDR3, as DNA: TGTGCCAGCAGCGTAAACCTAGTTGCCTACGAGCAGTACTTC. Translating gives CASSVNLVAYEQYF.